These T cell receptor beta chains were read from a single sample in a study of cytotoxic CD8 clonotypes in ibrutinib-treated CLL. TCRdb's copy holds only in-frame clones and misses some; the assay was immunoSEQ multiplex PCR. The profile covers roughly 160,000 clones, with approximately 80% appearing a single time and roughly 1.9% taken by the ten largest. The material sequenced was PBMCs, taken after 12 months of ibrutinib treatment. These receptors came from a human donor with chronic lymphocytic leukemia. Both conserved end residues are part of each CDR3. The D gene is left open where the match is weak. Clone size is shown for a subset of rows, as once, few, many or a class of expanded clone.

TRBV4-3,TRBJ1-4,TRBD1,.,CASSQEMYGTVGEKLFF,TGCGCCAGCAGCCAAGAAATGTACGGGACAGTCGGTGAAAAACTGTTTTTT
TRBV28,TRBJ2-7,TRBD2,.,CASSFTSGRSLRVQYF,TGTGCCAGCAGTTTCACTAGCGGGCGCTCCCTCCGGGTGCAGTACTTC
TRBV2,TRBJ1-1,.,.,CASRPRDGGHTEAFF,TGTGCCAGCAGACCCAGGGATGGGGGACACACTGAAGCTTTCTTT
TRBV19,TRBJ1-2,TRBD1,.,CASSLRTGVSYGYTF,TGTGCCAGTAGTCTTCGGACAGGAGTCTCCTATGGCTACACCTTC
TRBV11-2,TRBJ1-1,TRBD1,.,CASSPRQGNLNTEAFF,TGTGCCAGCAGCCCAAGACAGGGTAACTTGAACACTGAAGCTTTCTTT
TRBV9,TRBJ1-5,.,.,CASSASINQPQHF,TGTGCCAGCAGCGCAAGTATAAATCAGCCCCAGCATTTT
TRBV15,TRBJ2-1,TRBD2,.,CATTQGPGGYNEQFF,TGTGCCACCACCCAGGGCCCGGGGGGCTACAATGAGCAGTTCTTC
TRBV27,TRBJ1-2,.,.,CASSLELRGSYGYTF,TGTGCCAGCAGTCTCGAACTCAGGGGTAGCTATGGCTACACCTTC
TRBV2,TRBJ1-5,.,.,CASRQYSNQPQHF,TGTGCCAGCAGACAGTATAGCAATCAGCCCCAGCATTTT
TRBV18,TRBJ1-6,TRBD1,.,CASSPPGGNNSPLHF,TGTGCCAGCTCACCGCCAGGGGGGAATAATTCACCCCTCCACTTT
TRBV30,TRBJ2-3,.,once,CAWSARNTQYF,TGTGCCTGGAGTGCCAGAAATACGCAGTATTTT
TRBV5-1,TRBJ2-5,TRBD1,.,CASSSGQGWETQYF,TGCGCCAGCAGCTCGGGACAGGGTTGGGAGACCCAGTACTTC
TRBV5-5,TRBJ2-7,.,.,CASSEQGVRGDEQYF,TGTGCCAGCAGCGAGCAAGGCGTCAGGGGAGACGAGCAGTACTTC
TRBV28,TRBJ2-2,.,.,CASSSPGTRDTGELFF,TGTGCCAGCAGTTCCCCCGGGACCAGAGACACCGGGGAGCTGTTTTTT
TRBV28,TRBJ2-5,.,once,CASSFVRAYQETQYF,TGTGCCAGCAGTTTCGTGAGGGCTTACCAAGAGACCCAGTACTTC
TRBV2,TRBJ2-1,.,.,CASSERVEQFF,TGTGCCAGCAGTGAAAGGGTCGAGCAGTTCTTC
TRBV19,TRBJ1-5,.,many,CASSRVDNVRGQPQHF,TGTGCCAGTAGTCGGGTAGACAATGTCAGAGGCCAGCCCCAGCATTTT
TRBV5-1,TRBJ1-1,.,.,CASSLDRNTEAFF,TGCGCCAGCAGCTTGGACAGGAACACTGAAGCTTTCTTT
TRBV21-1,TRBJ2-5,.,.,CASSKASETQYF,TGTGCCAGCAGCAAAGCGAGCGAGACCCAGTACTTC
TRBV7-2,TRBJ2-5,TRBD2,.,CASSSRGAGGRETQYF,TGTGCCAGCAGCTCCCGAGGAGCGGGGGGGCGAGAGACCCAGTACTTC
TRBV28,TRBJ2-7,.,.,CASRTIGGTLRAQYF,TGTGCCAGCAGGACAATCGGCGGGACCCTACGAGCGCAGTACTTC
TRBV19,TRBJ1-1,.,.,CASRREGSSKEAFF,TGTGCCAGTAGAAGGGAGGGGAGCTCCAAAGAAGCTTTCTTT
TRBV5-6,TRBJ1-3,.,.,CASSLEGSSGNTIYF,TGTGCCAGCAGCTTGGAGGGCAGCTCTGGAAACACCATATATTTT